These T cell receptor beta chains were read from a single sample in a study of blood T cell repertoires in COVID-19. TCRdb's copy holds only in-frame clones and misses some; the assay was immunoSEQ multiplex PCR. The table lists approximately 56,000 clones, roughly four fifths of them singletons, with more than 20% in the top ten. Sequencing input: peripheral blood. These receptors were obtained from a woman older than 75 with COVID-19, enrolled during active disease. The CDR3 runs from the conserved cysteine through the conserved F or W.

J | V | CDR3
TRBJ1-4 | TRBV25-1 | CASSDQGLRNEKLFF
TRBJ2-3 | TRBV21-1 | CASSKGDRGPLRRVISADTQYF
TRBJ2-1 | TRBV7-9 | CASSLSTGYNEQFF
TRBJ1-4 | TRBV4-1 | CASSQYRDRGEKLFF
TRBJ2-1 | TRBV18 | CASSPPVREGRDEQFF
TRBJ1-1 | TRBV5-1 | CASSPQGAGTEAFF
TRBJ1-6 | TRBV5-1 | CASRGTDNSPLHF
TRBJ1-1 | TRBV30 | CAWSVGQGNTEAFF
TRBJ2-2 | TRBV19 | CASSSDRAAGELFF
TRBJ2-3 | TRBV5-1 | CASGRGAEDTQYF
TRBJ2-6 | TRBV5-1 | CASSFLGQGELISTRDSGANVLTF
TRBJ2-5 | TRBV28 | CASSGGDPQETQYF
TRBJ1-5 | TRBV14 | CASSRGGGSNQPQHF
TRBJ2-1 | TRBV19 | CASSRGLASNEQFF
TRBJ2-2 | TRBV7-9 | CASSLPDRLNTGELFF
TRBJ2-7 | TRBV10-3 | CAIGKTETYEQYF
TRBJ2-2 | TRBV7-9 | CASRDTGGASGELFF
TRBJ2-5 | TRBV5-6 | CASSSGQGQTQYF
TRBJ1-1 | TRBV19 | CASSEQGVRAEAFF
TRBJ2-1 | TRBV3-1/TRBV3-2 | CASSHRSYNEQFF
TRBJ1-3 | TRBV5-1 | CASSLTGGVSGNTIYF
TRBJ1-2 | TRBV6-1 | CASSEGWAGGGYTF
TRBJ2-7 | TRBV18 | CASSPSASAEDEQYF
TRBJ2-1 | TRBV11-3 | CASSPNVAGYNEQFF
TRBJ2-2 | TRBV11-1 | CASSFRTSGSTGELFF
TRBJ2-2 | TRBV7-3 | CASSSLSGELFF
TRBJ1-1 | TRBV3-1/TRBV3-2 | CASSQGGGRTEAFF
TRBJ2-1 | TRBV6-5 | CASSYYRDNEQFF
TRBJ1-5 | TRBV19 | CASRINTVLGNQPQHF